This T cell receptor beta chain was profiled in a study of cytomegalovirus exposure and HLA in healthy donors. Findings and caveats of the study: By a later analysis, the bulk of CMV-associated TCR beta chains appeared HLA-restricted. Available immune exposure information was restricted to CMV serostatus only. Researchers catalogued some 160 TCR beta chains as cytomegalovirus-associated.

For this clone: The antigen remains undetermined.

Amplification used 60 Vbeta primers and 13 Jbeta primers. The table came from immunoSEQ multiplex PCR; TCRdb's copy has only in-frame clones and leaves some out. The table records roughly 150,000 clones, 64% of them present only once. The CDR3 is 16 residues long. With 3 bases clipped from V and 3 bases from J, the junction kept 7 bases outside the gene matches. CDR1 and CDR2 from the germline V gene are MDHEN and SYDVKM. The chain carries TRBV28 and TRBJ1-3; 8 positions match TRBD1. What was sequenced was PBMCs. This receptor was identified in a woman under 40 in good health and CMV-seropositive. The CDR3 DNA reads as TGTGCCAGCAGTTTCCTCGGGACAGGTTATGGAAACACCATATATTTT. Its translation is CASSFLGTGYGNTIYF.